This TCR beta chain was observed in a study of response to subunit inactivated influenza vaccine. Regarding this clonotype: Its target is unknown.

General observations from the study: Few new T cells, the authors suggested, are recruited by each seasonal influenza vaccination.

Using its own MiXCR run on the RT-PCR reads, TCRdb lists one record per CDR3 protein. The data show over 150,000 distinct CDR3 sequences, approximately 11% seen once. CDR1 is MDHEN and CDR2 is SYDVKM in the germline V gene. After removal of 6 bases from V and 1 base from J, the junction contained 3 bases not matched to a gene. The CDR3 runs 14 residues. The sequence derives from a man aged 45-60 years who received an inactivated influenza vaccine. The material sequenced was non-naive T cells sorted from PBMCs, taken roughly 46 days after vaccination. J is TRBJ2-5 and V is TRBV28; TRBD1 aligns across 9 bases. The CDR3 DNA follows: TGTGCCAGCAGGTCGGGACAGGGCCAAGAGACCCAGTACTTC. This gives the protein CASRSGQGQETQYF.